This TCR beta chain was retrieved from a study of blood T cell repertoires in COVID-19. Across the study: Acute and convalescent COVID-19 samples came from the United States, Italy and Spain. Sources were T cells, B-cell-depleted T cells, or PBMCs; the material itself was cDNA or gDNA.

This clone was recorded only once. Original methodology: Estimates of nucleated cell counts were drawn from the amplification of reference gene primers. The data were produced by immunoSEQ multiplex PCR, yet TCRdb's version contains in-frame clones alone and is incomplete. The V and J calls and clone size come from that table; D and trimming were worked out from the DNA. The data hold about 140,000 clones, with 80% to 90% observed a single time. The germline gives CDR1 SNHLY, CDR2 FYNNEI. Losses at the gene ends were 1 base for V and 5 bases for J; bases not matched to a gene: 3. The CDR3 runs 14 residues.

The sample was peripheral blood. The source is a man in his fifties or sixties with active COVID-19. This chain joins TRBV2 and TRBJ2-5; TRBD1 agrees at 8 bases. The DNA for the CDR3 is TGTGCCAGCAGTGAAGGGCAGGGGGCGGAGACCCAGTACTTC. Its protein product is CASSEGQGAETQYF.